Listed below are T cell receptor beta chains from one sample, sequenced in a study of blood T cell repertoires in COVID-19. The repertoire was sequenced with immunoSEQ multiplex PCR; TCRdb's copy has only in-frame clones and lacks some. This sample has 100,000 to 150,000 clones; roughly 92% occur once, and the top ten carry about 1.9%. The sequencing input was peripheral blood. The receptor source for this set is a man aged 45-65 years with COVID-19, enrolled during active disease. Each CDR3 is given with its conserved first and last residue. Each record gives: CDR3 length, D gene, V gene, J gene, clone size, CDR3 DNA, CDR3 protein. A D gene is named only where the DNA matches it firmly. Size is omitted from some rows. Given values are once, few, many or a class for expanded clones.

>17|TRBD2|TRBV18|TRBJ2-1|.
TGTGCCAGCTCACCCCCCCTAAGAGCGGGAGGGCCGTCTGAGCAGTTCTTC
CASSPPLRAGGPSEQFF
>17|TRBD2|TRBV3-1/TRBV3-2|TRBJ2-1|.
TGTGCCAGCAGCCAACAAAGGGCTAGCGGGAGGGACAATGAGCAGTTCTTC
CASSQQRASGRDNEQFF
>13|.|TRBV12-3/TRBV12-4|TRBJ1-6|.
TGTGCCAGCAGTTTAAAGAGGTATTCACCCCTCCACTTT
CASSLKRYSPLHF
>13|.|TRBV5-5|TRBJ2-7|once
TGTGCCAGCAGCTTCACAGGGCCCTACGAGCAGTACTTC
CASSFTGPYEQYF
>15|TRBD1|TRBV7-8|TRBJ2-2|.
TGTGCCAGCAGCCCGGACAGGGGGCGCGTCGGGGAGCTGTTTTTT
CASSPDRGRVGELFF
>16|TRBD2|TRBV15|TRBJ2-1|.
TGTGCCACCAGCAGAGCCGGGACTAGCGGGAGCAATGAGCAGTTCTTC
CATSRAGTSGSNEQFF
>13|TRBD1|TRBV12-3/TRBV12-4|TRBJ1-2|.
TGTGCCAGCAGCCCAGGGGGGCCCTATGGCTACACCTTC
CASSPGGPYGYTF
>13|.|TRBV7-9|TRBJ1-1|few
TGTGCCAGCAGCTTGGGACTACTAGGTGAAGCTTTCTTT
CASSLGLLGEAFF
>12|.|TRBV30|TRBJ1-2|.
TGTGCCTGGAATACACATAACTATGGCTACACCTTC
CAWNTHNYGYTF
>14|.|TRBV6-6|TRBJ1-1|.
TGTGCCAGCAGTTATGAACAGGTCTACACTGAAGCTTTCTTT
CASSYEQVYTEAFF
>14|TRBD1|TRBV28|TRBJ2-7|.
TGTGCCAGCATCCCCGGGACAGGGGATCACGAGCAGTACTTC
CASIPGTGDHEQYF
>15|TRBD1|TRBV28|TRBJ1-6|.
TGTGCCAGCAGTCCCCTAACAGGGGTTAATTCACCCCTCCACTTT
CASSPLTGVNSPLHF
>15|.|TRBV30|TRBJ1-3|.
TGTGCCTGGAGTCCTACAGGCTTCTCTGGAAACACCATATATTTT
CAWSPTGFSGNTIYF
>15|TRBD1|TRBV7-9|TRBJ2-3|.
TGTGCCAGCAGTCAAACGACAGGGCTCACAGATACGCAGTATTTT
CASSQTTGLTDTQYF
>16|TRBD1|TRBV30|TRBJ1-2|once
TGTGCCTGGAGTGTCGGAAACAGGGGGTCTAACTATGGCTACACCTTC
CAWSVGNRGSNYGYTF
>14|.|TRBV7-3|TRBJ2-3|.
TGTGCCAGCAGCCCGCTGGACAGCGGAGATACGCAGTATTTT
CASSPLDSGDTQYF
>16|.|TRBV4-3|TRBJ2-2|.
TGCGCCAGCAGCCTTTTAGTTACGGCGAACACCGGGGAGCTGTTTTTT
CASSLLVTANTGELFF
>12|.|TRBV6-5|TRBJ1-1|few
TGTGCCAGCAGGACCCCAGGGAATGAAGCTTTCTTT
CASRTPGNEAFF
>17|TRBD2|TRBV9|TRBJ2-1|.
TGTGCCAGCAGCGTAAAGGGAGCGGGGAGCTCCTACAATGAGCAGTTCTTC
CASSVKGAGSSYNEQFF
>12|.|TRBV5-1|TRBJ2-5|once
TGCGCCAGCGCGGAATTCCAAGAGACCCAGTACTTC
CASAEFQETQYF
>15|.|TRBV6-5|TRBJ1-6|.
TGTGCCAGCTCGATCGTGGCCTCCTATAATTCACCCCTCCACTTT
CASSIVASYNSPLHF
>17|TRBD1|TRBV5-1|TRBJ2-6|.
TGCGCCAGCAGCCCATGGGACAGCTTCTCTGGGGCCAACGTCCTGACTTTC
CASSPWDSFSGANVLTF
>15|.|TRBV2|TRBJ1-2|.
TGTGCCAGCAGTGCTCAGCAGGCGACGGTCTATGGCTACACCTTC
CASSAQQATVYGYTF
>16|TRBD2|TRBV7-9|TRBJ2-1|few
TGTGCCAGCAGCGCTACGAAGGCTAGCGGATTCAATGAGCAGTTCTTC
CASSATKASGFNEQFF
>15|.|TRBV6-5|TRBJ1-2|.
TGTGCCAGCAGTCGCAGGTCGGGGTACAGCTATGGCTACACCTTC
CASSRRSGYSYGYTF
>14|.|TRBV6-5|TRBJ2-7|.
TGTGCCAGCAGTTGGTCGGGTGCTTCCTACGAGCAGTACTTC
CASSWSGASYEQYF
>12|.|TRBV7-8|TRBJ2-7|.
TGTGCCAGCAGCTTGAGGACCTACGAGCAGTACTTC
CASSLRTYEQYF
>13|.|TRBV19|TRBJ2-2|.
TGTGCCAGTAGTATTGTGAGACTCGGGGAGCTGTTTTTT
CASSIVRLGELFF
>12|.|TRBV4-1|TRBJ2-7|.
TGCGCCAGCAGCCCTACGGGCTACGAGCAGTACTTC
CASSPTGYEQYF
>14|.|TRBV7-8|TRBJ2-2|.
TGTGCCAGCAGCTTTTCGTCTCTGACCGGGGAGCTGTTTTTT
CASSFSSLTGELFF
>17|.|TRBV4-1|TRBJ2-6|.
TGCGCCAGCAGCCACGGCAGCCACGGAGGGGGGGCCAACGTCCTGACTTTC
CASSHGSHGGGANVLTF
>14|.|TRBV5-1|TRBJ1-1|.
TGCGCCAGCGCCCGAGATGGAGAGAACACTGAAGCTTTCTTT
CASARDGENTEAFF
>13|TRBD2|TRBV12-3/TRBV12-4|TRBJ2-7|once
TGTGCCAGCAGTTTCGGGACTAGTGCCGAGCAGTACTTC
CASSFGTSAEQYF
>17|.|TRBV21-1|TRBJ2-5|.
TGTGCCAGCAGCAAAAGGGGCTGTGACAACAAATGGCAGACCCAGTACTTC
CASSKRGCDNKWQTQYF
>14|.|TRBV6-1|TRBJ2-3|.
TGTGCCAGCAGTGAAATAGGGGGGGCAGATACGCAGTATTTT
CASSEIGGADTQYF
>15|.|TRBV6-5|TRBJ2-2|few
TGTGCCAGCAGCCCCGGGACTTTCCTTTTCGGGGAGCTGTTTTTT
CASSPGTFLFGELFF